This TCR beta chain was captured by sequencing in a study of blood T cell repertoires in COVID-19. Study as a whole: Samples taken during acute and convalescent COVID-19 were collected in the United States, Italy and Spain. Sample material is recorded as cDNA or gDNA derived from T cells, B-cell-depleted T cells, or PBMCs.

Original processing notes: Counts of nucleated cells, estimated from reference gene primer amplification, were obtained. Generated by immunoSEQ multiplex PCR, the TCRdb table keeps only in-frame clones and is missing some. V, J and clone size were drawn from that table, and D and trimming were deduced from the DNA. The table records 200,000 to 300,000 clones, around four fifths of them present only once. V was shortened by 5 bases and J by 9 bases, with 20 bases between the two germline ends. This CDR3 contains 15 residues. Germline V gives CDR1 SGHVS, CDR2 FQNEAQ. This clone was seen a handful of times.

Sequencing input: peripheral blood. The TCR sequence derives from a woman of 80 years or more with acute or convalescent COVID-19. The rearrangement joins TRBV7-8 to TRBJ2-1; D might be TRBD1 (5 bases). The CDR3 DNA sequence: TGTGCCAGCAGCCCTACAGGCAGAGTCTTGGGTGAGCAGTTCTTC. It yields the protein CASSPTGRVLGEQFF.